Each of the 18 T cell receptor beta chains below was sequenced from the same sample in a study of blood T cell repertoires in COVID-19. Some clones are missing from TCRdb's copy, which holds only in-frame ones; the method was immunoSEQ multiplex PCR. The sample comprises a few hundred thousand clones, around 84% of which are singletons, and roughly 1.4% rests with the top ten. Material: peripheral blood. The receptors derive from a woman in her 40s who had recovered from COVID-19.

V and J are TRBV5-1 and TRBJ1-4; D remains ambiguous. Per the germline V gene, CDR1 is SGHRS and CDR2 is YFSETQ. Between the trimmed V and J ends, which lost 0 bases and 5 bases, there was a span of 5 bases. The CDR3 totals 13 residues. This chain's CDR3 is CASSLERNEKLFF. Written as DNA, the CDR3 is TGCGCCAGCAGCTTGGAGCGAAATGAAAAACTGTTTTTT.

The rearrangement links TRBV11-3 to TRBJ2-1; 11 bases are shared with TRBD2. This CDR3 is 15 amino acids long. In germline, CDR1 is SGHNT, CDR2 YENEEA. V dropped 5 bases and J dropped 9; count of bases not matched to a gene: 9. In DNA, the CDR3 is TGTGCCAGCAGCGGATCTAGCGGGGGGCCCTCTGAGCAGTTCTTC. Translated, it gives CASSGSSGGPSEQFF.

The chain joins TRBV19 to TRBJ2-3; D is possibly TRBD2 (7 bases). The CDR3 is 19 residues long. V was pared by 9 bases and J by 3 bases, with 31 bases between. CDR1 and CDR2 (germline): LNHDA, SQIVND (reference sequence). CDR3 nucleotides: TGTGCCAGCGACGGAGCGACGGGGGGCGGGGTAGGACGAACAGATACGCAGTATTTT. Amino acids: CASDGATGGGVGRTDTQYF. Drawing the rest from reference TRBV19 and TRBJ2-3, the complete variable domain is DGGITQSPKYLFRKEGQNVTLSCEQNLNHDAMYWYRQDPGQGLRLIYYSQIVNDFQKGDIAEGYSVSREKKESFPLTVTSAQKNPTAFYLCASDGATGGGVGRTDTQYFGPGTRLTVL.

This sequence joins TRBV7-2 and TRBJ2-5; TRBD2 matches 7 bases. The CDR3 loop spans 15 amino acids. The trim removed 5 bases at V and 2 bases at J, leaving 8 bases unmatched. Germline values: CDR1 SGHTA, CDR2 FQGNSA. The CDR3 DNA reads as TGTGCCAGCAGCGTGGGGAGCGGGGTTCAAGAGACCCAGTACTTC. Translation gives CASSVGSGVQETQYF.

This clone was seen a handful of times. V usage is TRBV4-2 and J usage is TRBJ2-1; D may be TRBD2 (5 bases). The length of the CDR3 is 15 residues. Germline V gives CDR1 LGHNA, CDR2 YNFKEQ. V was shortened by 4 bases and J by 10 bases, with 20 bases between the two germline ends. The CDR3 DNA reads as TGTGCCAGCAGCCTCTCGTCCGGGGTATGGCACGAGCAGTTCTTC. Translation: CASSLSSGVWHEQFF.

CDR3 region: CASSLDRLSSGNTIYF. CDR3 nucleotide sequence: TGCGCCAGCAGCTTGGACAGGTTGAGCTCTGGAAACACCATATATTTT. The rearrangement joins TRBV5-1 to TRBJ1-3; TRBD1 is a possible D gene (5 bases). V was pared by 0 bases and J by 0 bases, with 10 bases between. Germline CDR1 reads SGHRS; CDR2 reads YFSETQ. The CDR3 extends over 16 amino acids.

This chain uses TRBV9 with TRBJ1-6, with a possible D match to TRBD1 (5 bases). The CDR3 loop spans 13 amino acids. CDR1 is SGDLS and CDR2 is YYNGEE in the germline V gene. Trimming stripped 6 bases from V and 5 bases from J, with 9 bases between. The CDR3 nucleotides read TGTGCCAGCAATCGGGGGAATAATTCACCCCTCCACTTT. As protein: CASNRGNNSPLHF.

The J gene is TRBJ1-1, the V gene TRBV30, with D unresolved. From germline, CDR1 is GTSNPN and CDR2 SVGIG (reference sequence). This CDR3 comprises 13 residues. Trimming pared 0 bases from V and 1 base from J, leaving 6 bases between. The CDR3, as DNA: TGTGCCTGGAGTGTACTTAGGAACACTGAAGCTTTCTTT. Its protein is CAWSVLRNTEAFF. Full variable domain (missing parts from reference TRBV30 and TRBJ1-1): SQTIHQWPATLVQPVGSPLSLECTVEGTSNPNLYWYRQAAGRGLQLLFYSVGIGQISSEVPQNLSASRPQDRQFILSSKKLLLSDSGFYLCAWSVLRNTEAFFGQGTRLTVV.

The chain couples TRBV27 to TRBJ1-6; no clear D. The CDR3 runs 17 residues. The germline V gene has CDR1 MNHEY and CDR2 SMNVEV (reference sequence). Trimming left V 4 bases short and J 7 bases short, with 20 bases between. The CDR3 sequence: CASSSYMGSAHNSPLHF. CDR3 nucleotides: TGTGCCAGCAGTTCGTACATGGGCAGTGCCCACAATTCACCCCTCCACTTT.

The chain uses TRBV2 and TRBJ2-3; a possible D gene is TRBD1 (5 bases). The V end was cut by 7 bases, the J end by 2 bases, with 13 bases between. CDR3 length: 14 amino acids. Germline values: CDR1 SNHLY, CDR2 FYNNEI. The CDR3 DNA reads TGTGCCAGCACCCGAGACAGAATCACAGATACGCAGTATTTT. Amino acids: CASTRDRITDTQYF.

This clone was detected once. The gene calls are TRBV7-2 and TRBJ2-1, with D possibly matching TRBD2 (6 bases). The V end lost 4 bases, the J end lost 5 bases, and 15 bases lay between the germline ends. From germline, CDR1 is SGHTA and CDR2 FQGNSA. This CDR3 has 15 residues. DNA for the CDR3: TGTGCCAGCAGCTCGCCGGGACTGGGTCACAATGAGCAGTTCTTC. It is translated as CASSSPGLGHNEQFF.

This clone was observed once. The rearrangement uses TRBV7-2 and TRBJ1-5; D is undetermined. The CDR3 extends over 14 amino acids. Trimming stripped 5 bases from V and 11 bases from J, with 19 bases between. Germline CDR1 is SGHTA and CDR2 is FQGNSA. Written as DNA, the CDR3 is TGTGCCAGCAGCCCTACTTTTGGGCCAGAAGCCCAGCATTTT. Amino acids: CASSPTFGPEAQHF.

DNA for the CDR3: TGCGCCAGCAGCGTCGCGGGGGGGACGAACACCGGGGAGCTGTTTTTT. This gives the protein CASSVAGGTNTGELFF. This chain uses TRBV5-1 with TRBJ2-2; 9 bases are a match to TRBD2. The CDR3 is 16 residues long. Germline assignment: CDR1 SGHRS and CDR2 YFSETQ. V gave up 4 bases and J gave up 0 bases; unmatched junction bases: 4. Using reference TRBV5-1 and TRBJ2-2 for the parts outside the CDR3, the full variable domain is KAGVTQTPRYLIKTRGQQVTLSCSPISGHRSVSWYQQTPGQGLQFLFEYFSETQRNKGNFPGRFSGRQFSNSRSEMNVSTLELGDSALYLCASSVAGGTNTGELFFGEGSRLTVL.

The genes are TRBV10-3 and TRBJ2-7, with TRBD2 as a possible D gene (6 bases). The ends were cut back, 8 bases at V and 5 bases at J, with 13 bases in the middle. This CDR3 comprises 12 residues. CDR1 ENHRY and CDR2 SYGVKD come from the germline V gene. The CDR3 reads CAIGGREDEQYF. The CDR3 nucleotides are TGTGCCATCGGAGGCAGGGAGGACGAGCAGTACTTC.

This sequence joins TRBV4-2 and TRBJ1-2; TRBD1 might be the D (5 bases). Trimming took off 0 bases at V and 7 bases at J, with 18 bases between the two ends. Germline values: CDR1 LGHNA, CDR2 YNFKEQ. The CDR3 runs 16 residues. The CDR3 nucleotides read TGTGCCAGCAGCCAAGATTATACGCTCCGGGGGAGTGGCTACACCTTC. Translation gives CASSQDYTLRGSGYTF.

The J gene is TRBJ1-1, the V gene TRBV4-3, with D perhaps TRBD1 (5 bases). Trimming pared 0 bases from V and 2 bases from J, leaving 13 bases between. Germline lookup yields CDR1 LGHNA and CDR2 YSLEER. This CDR3 comprises 16 residues. CDR3 amino acids: CASSQDPAGQNTEAFF. DNA for the CDR3: TGCGCCAGCAGCCAAGATCCGGCGGGGCAAAACACTGAAGCTTTCTTT.

The chain joins TRBV6-5 to TRBJ2-1, with D possibly matching TRBD1 (5 bases). This CDR3 has 12 amino acids. Germline loops: CDR1 MNHEY, CDR2 SVGAGI. This CDR3 reads CGNFRVPNEQFF. The CDR3 nucleotides are TGTGGGAATTTCAGGGTCCCCAATGAGCAGTTCTTC.

Remarks on this clone: A junction end diverges from the germline sequence, so it may reflect a read error. The V call is TRBV19, the J call TRBJ2-5; 11 bases map to TRBD1. CDR3 length: 15 amino acids. CDR1 and CDR2 (germline): LNHDA, SQIVND (reference sequence). The chain's CDR3 is CASSPGQGASDSKNF. In DNA form, the CDR3 reads TGTGCCAGTAGTCCCGGACAGGGGGCTTCGGACTCCAAGAACTTC.